The T cell receptor (beta chain) described here comes from a study of T-cell memory formation after mild COVID-19. The study's findings and limits: Whether day 37 second-wave clones are SARS-CoV-2-specific was not confirmed. Some SARS-CoV-2-responding clones were already detected in memory before infection.

V was trimmed by 7 bases and J by 6 bases, leaving 10 bases between them. The germline CDR1 and CDR2 sequences are SQVTM and ANQGSEA. The CDR3 length is 11 residues. Only a few counts were recorded for this clonotype. Its target is unknown. Barcoded TCR alpha and TCR beta cDNA libraries with UMIs came from 5'RACE using constant-segment primers. TCRdb used MiXCR to reprocess the 5' RACE reads, holding one entry per CDR3 protein. The sample lists approximately 400,000 distinct CDR3 sequences; more than 15% were seen once. The chain combines TRBV29-1 with TRBJ2-1; unclear D gene. Input material: PBMCs or a T cell subset sorted from them (not recorded which). This receptor was taken from a man aged 18 to 30 who had mild COVID-19 (a few samples of this study predate the infection). Cell type and time point are not known. CDR3 region: CSAADINEQFF. The CDR3 nucleotides are TGCAGCGCAGCCGACATCAATGAGCAGTTCTTC.